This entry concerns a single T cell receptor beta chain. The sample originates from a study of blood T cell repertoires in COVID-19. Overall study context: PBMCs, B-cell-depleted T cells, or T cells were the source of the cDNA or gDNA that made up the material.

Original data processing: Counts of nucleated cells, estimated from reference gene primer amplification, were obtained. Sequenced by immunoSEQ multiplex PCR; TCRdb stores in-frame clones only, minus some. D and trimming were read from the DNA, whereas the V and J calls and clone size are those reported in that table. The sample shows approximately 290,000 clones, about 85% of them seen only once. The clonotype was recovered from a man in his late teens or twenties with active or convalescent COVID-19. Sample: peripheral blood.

This CDR3 reads CASRRGQNYGYTF. CDR3 nucleotide sequence: TGTGCCAGCCGACGGGGACAGAACTATGGCTACACCTTC. The chain links TRBV28 to TRBJ1-2, with 7 positions matching TRBD1. Germline trimming cut 8 bases from V and 2 bases from J; bases unmatched to any gene: 5. There are 13 residues in the CDR3. Germline V gene sequence: CDR1 MDHEN, CDR2 SYDVKM.